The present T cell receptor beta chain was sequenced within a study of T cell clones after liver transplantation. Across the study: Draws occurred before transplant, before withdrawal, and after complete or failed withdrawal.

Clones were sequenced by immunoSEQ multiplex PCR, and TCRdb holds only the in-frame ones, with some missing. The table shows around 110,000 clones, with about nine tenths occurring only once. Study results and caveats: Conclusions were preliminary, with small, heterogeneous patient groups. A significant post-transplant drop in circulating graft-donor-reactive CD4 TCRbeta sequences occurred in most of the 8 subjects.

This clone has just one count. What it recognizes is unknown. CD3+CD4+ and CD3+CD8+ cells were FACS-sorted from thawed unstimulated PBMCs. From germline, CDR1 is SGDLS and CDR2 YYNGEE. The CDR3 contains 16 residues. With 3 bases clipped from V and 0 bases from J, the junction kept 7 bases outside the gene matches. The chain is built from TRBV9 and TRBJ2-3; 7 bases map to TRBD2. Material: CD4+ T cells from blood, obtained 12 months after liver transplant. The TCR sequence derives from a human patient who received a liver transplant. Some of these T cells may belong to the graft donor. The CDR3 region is CASSGSSGPSTDTQYF. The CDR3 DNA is TGTGCCAGCAGCGGGAGTAGCGGGCCTAGCACAGATACGCAGTATTTT.